A selection of T cell receptor beta chains follows, all from one sample in a study of T cell responses to AZD1222 COVID-19 vaccine. TCRdb keeps only in-frame clones here, not all; method: immunoSEQ multiplex PCR. The sample lists some 96,000 clones; about 88% were seen once. This specimen was peripheral blood, taken on day 0 of AZD1222 vaccination. The origin of the receptors is an adult in good health. The CDR3 runs from the conserved cysteine through the conserved F or W. The D gene is left open where the match is weak. Clone size is shown for a subset of rows, as once, few, many or a class of expanded clone.

>TRBJ2-7|NA|TRBD1|TRBV4-1
CASSQVILQTGNRREQYF
TGCGCCAGCAGCCAAGTAATTCTTCAGACAGGGAATCGTCGGGAGCAGTACTTC
>TRBJ1-5|NA|TRBD1|TRBV2
CAVRDRGLGQPQHF
TGTGCCGTACGGGACAGGGGGCTAGGTCAGCCCCAGCATTTT
>TRBJ2-3|NA|TRBD1|TRBV6-4
CASSENGQGPDTQYF
TGTGCCAGCAGTGAGAACGGACAGGGCCCAGATACGCAGTATTTT
>TRBJ2-7|NA|NA|TRBV7-9
CASSPGRSYEQYF
TGTGCCAGCAGTCCGGGACGCAGCTACGAGCAGTACTTC
>TRBJ1-1|NA|TRBD1|TRBV2
CASSGTGKTEAFF
TGTGCCAGCAGTGGGACAGGGAAGACTGAAGCTTTCTTT
>TRBJ2-7|NA|NA|TRBV5-1
CASSPSPGATYEQYF
TGCGCCAGCAGCCCGTCTCCTGGGGCAACCTACGAGCAGTACTTC
>TRBJ1-2|NA|TRBD1|TRBV7-6
CASSLSRQGDGYTF
TGTGCCAGCAGCTTAAGTCGACAGGGAGATGGCTACACCTTC
>TRBJ1-4|NA|TRBD1|TRBV5-1
CASSLAKTGGDEKLFF
TGCGCCAGCAGCTTGGCCAAGACAGGGGGTGATGAAAAACTGTTTTTT
>TRBJ1-1|NA|NA|TRBV5-1
CASQEQGISTEAFF
TGCGCCAGCCAAGAACAGGGCATCAGCACTGAAGCTTTCTTT
>TRBJ2-2|NA|TRBD2|TRBV5-1
CASSFFSLAETSGELFF
TGCGCCAGCAGCTTTTTTTCTCTAGCGGAGACTTCCGGGGAGCTGTTTTTT
>TRBJ2-5|NA|TRBD2|TRBV6-2/TRBV6-3
CASSYASGSFQETQYF
TGTGCCAGCAGTTACGCTAGCGGGAGTTTCCAAGAGACCCAGTACTTC
>TRBJ2-1|NA|NA|TRBV6-2/TRBV6-3
CASSYGTDEQFF
TGTGCCAGCAGTTATGGGACCGATGAGCAGTTCTTC
>TRBJ2-1|once|NA|TRBV5-1
CASSLVYNEQFF
TGCGCCAGCAGCCTTGTCTACAATGAGCAGTTCTTC
>TRBJ2-7|NA|TRBD2|TRBV29-1
CSVLGGEGPSSYEQYF
TGCAGCGTTTTGGGGGGGGAGGGCCCCTCTTCCTACGAGCAGTACTTC
>TRBJ1-5|NA|NA|TRBV3-1/TRBV3-2
CASSQGTLISNYSNQPQHF
TGTGCCAGCAGCCAAGGAACTCTCATTTCAAACTATAGCAATCAGCCCCAGCATTTT
>TRBJ1-3|few|NA|TRBV27
CASSSGISSGNTIYF
TGTGCCAGCAGTTCGGGGATATCCTCTGGAAACACCATATATTTT
>TRBJ2-2|NA|TRBD1|TRBV2
CASSEDRPGNTGELFF
TGTGCCAGCAGTGAGGACAGGCCGGGTAACACCGGGGAGCTGTTTTTT
>TRBJ1-5|NA|NA|TRBV30
CAWNRRGDQPQHF
TGTGCCTGGAATAGGAGGGGGGATCAGCCCCAGCATTTT
>TRBJ1-2|NA|TRBD1|TRBV7-3
CASSLLGTEYGYTF
TGTGCCAGCAGCTTACTTGGGACAGAGTATGGCTACACCTTC
>TRBJ2-5|NA|TRBD1|TRBV9
CASSVGLQGALETQYF
TGTGCCAGCAGCGTAGGGTTGCAGGGGGCGTTGGAGACCCAGTACTTC
>TRBJ2-7|NA|TRBD2|TRBV27
CASSPRLAVFGGQYF
TGTGCCAGCAGTCCCCGACTAGCGGTCTTCGGCGGGCAGTACTTC
>TRBJ2-6|NA|TRBD2|TRBV6-2/TRBV6-3
CASSPYAGTNSGANVLTF
TGTGCCAGCAGTCCGTATGCGGGGACTAACTCTGGGGCCAACGTCCTGACTTTC
>TRBJ1-1|NA|NA|TRBV7-9
CASSPRRLMNTEAFF
TGTGCCAGCAGCCCGAGACGGCTCATGAACACTGAAGCTTTCTTT
>TRBJ2-5|once|TRBD2|TRBV4-3
CASSQDLLAGGTETQYF
TGCGCCAGCAGCCAAGATCTCCTAGCGGGAGGCACAGAGACCCAGTACTTC
>TRBJ2-3|once|TRBD1|TRBV15
CATSSPGTGVSTDTQYF
TGTGCCACCAGCAGTCCCGGGACAGGGGTTAGCACAGATACGCAGTATTTT
>TRBJ2-3|few|NA|TRBV5-1
CASSLGQPRDTQYF
TGCGCCAGCAGCTTGGGACAGCCTAGAGATACGCAGTATTTT
>TRBJ2-1|NA|TRBD2|TRBV5-5
CASSPKGSSGPFSSYNEQFF
TGTGCCAGCAGCCCCAAAGGCTCTAGCGGGCCCTTTAGCTCCTACAATGAGCAGTTCTTC
>TRBJ2-7|NA|TRBD2|TRBV9
CASSFSGTTSYEQYF
TGTGCCAGCAGCTTTTCCGGGACTACATCCTACGAGCAGTACTTC
>TRBJ2-7|NA|NA|TRBV28
CASTRGQTYEQYF
TGTGCCAGCACCAGGGGCCAGACCTACGAGCAGTACTTC
>TRBJ2-7|NA|TRBD2|TRBV9
CASSVGLESYEQYF
TGTGCCAGCAGCGTTGGACTAGAATCGTACGAGCAGTACTTC
>TRBJ2-3|NA|TRBD1|TRBV28
CASLPPTGPSTDTQYF
TGTGCCAGTTTGCCGCCGACAGGGCCTAGCACAGATACGCAGTATTTT
>TRBJ2-7|NA|TRBD2|TRBV4-1
CASSQDLVGRSSYEQYF
TGCGCCAGCAGCCAAGATCTGGTCGGGAGGAGCTCCTACGAGCAGTACTTC
>TRBJ1-1|NA|NA|TRBV7-3
CASSLGGSNTEAFF
TGTGCCAGCAGCTTGGGGGGATCCAACACTGAAGCTTTCTTT
>TRBJ2-2|NA|NA|TRBV5-1
CASSFSGELFF
TGCGCCAGCAGCTTTAGCGGGGAGCTGTTTTTT
>TRBJ2-7|once|TRBD2|TRBV9
CASSGAGDYEQYF
TGTGCCAGCAGCGGAGCGGGGGACTACGAGCAGTACTTC
>TRBJ1-2|NA|NA|TRBV25-1
CASSELMRGRGLDGYTF
TGTGCCAGCAGTGAATTAATGCGGGGCCGGGGCTTGGATGGCTACACCTTC
>TRBJ2-3|NA|TRBD2|TRBV29-1
CSAGLASRTDTQYF
TGCAGCGCGGGACTAGCGAGCAGGACAGATACGCAGTATTTT
>TRBJ2-2|NA|TRBD1|TRBV6-2/TRBV6-3
CASSHRQGADTGELFF
TGTGCCAGCAGTCACCGTCAGGGGGCGGACACCGGGGAGCTGTTTTTT
>TRBJ1-2|NA|TRBD1|TRBV28
CASSWAGRGPSGYGYTF
TGTGCCAGCAGTTGGGCGGGCAGGGGGCCTTCTGGCTATGGCTACACCTTC
>TRBJ1-2|NA|TRBD1|TRBV6-5
CASSRDSSNYGYTF
TGTGCCAGCAGTAGGGACAGTTCTAACTATGGCTACACCTTC
>TRBJ2-7|NA|NA|TRBV30
CAWQQGIRYEQYF
TGTGCCTGGCAGCAAGGGATCCGCTACGAGCAGTACTTC